This T cell receptor beta chain stems from a study of blood T cell repertoires in COVID-19 (dated by TCRdb to 2020 to 2022). Regarding the research as a whole: Samples covering the acute and convalescent phases of COVID-19 were provided by collaborators in the United States, Italy and Spain. The prospective study material was composed of cDNA or gDNA derived from T cells, B-cell-depleted T cells, or PBMCs. The dataset comprised deeply sampled blood TCRbeta repertoires from subjects exposed to, actively infected with, or recovered from COVID-19. The repertoires were made available in a free public database intended to serve as a resource for research on the immune response to SARS-CoV-2. The samples were drawn from two sources: the first 160 participants of the ongoing ImmuneRACE study, and 1,000 to 1,500 subjects contributed by 6 global collaborators. Sample metadata almost always included a de-identified subject ID, COVID-19 status, age in years and sex. Where HLA class I and class II types were available, the types were taken from metadata supplied by the sample provider, not from assay-based typing.

CDR1 SGDLS and CDR2 YYNGEE were looked up in the germline V gene. Its CDR3 holds 17 amino acids, cysteine through phenylalanine. Of all the DNA, just the CDR3 is kept, 51 bases in frame from base 1. V was cut back by 0 bases and J by 3 bases, leaving a gap of 16 bases between them. The immunoSEQ Assay, a bias-controlled multiplex PCR, was used to amplify TCRbeta CDR3 regions from genomic DNA. As for the original processing: The number of nucleated cells in each sample was estimated from the amplification of reference gene primers within the assay. To quantify the absolute abundance of each unique TCRbeta CDR3 rearrangement, sequence reads were collapsed and filtered. For each sample, productive Simpson clonality was calculated as the square root of Simpson's diversity index across productive rearrangements. This is the immuneACCESS table as TCRdb keeps it, with only in-frame sequences that have V and J called. A part of the clones is gone; compared with another copy, unresolved V genes explain less than half, and the rest is unexplained. Clone size and V and J calls were adopted from that table, with D and trimming inferred from the DNA. The sample includes under 25,000 clones, with around four fifths observed a single time. The ten top clones hold over 20% of the sample.

Paper-wide results and their limitations: Clinical and demographic metadata were provided uncurated, with the amount varying by source and participant.

With regard to this clone: There is no known antigen for this receptor. Base-call qualities are not available, and no considerably larger clone is one nucleotide away.

Collaborating institutions collected whole blood in K2EDTA tubes following their own protocols. For TCRbeta analysis, collaborators shipped samples in one of three forms: frozen whole blood, isolated PBMCs, or DNA extracted from either of those sample types. Here the chain combines TRBV9 and TRBJ2-4; the D gene is unclear. The clonotype originates from an elderly man with active or convalescent COVID-19. The sequencing input was peripheral blood. The CDR3 region: CASSVAGSPGDKNIQYF. Here is the DNA: TGTGCCAGCAGCGTAGCTGGCAGCCCGGGTGACAAAAACATTCAGTACTTC. Joined to the reference TRBV9 and TRBJ2-4 proteins, this CDR3 gives the full variable domain: DSGVTQTPKHLITATGQRVTLRCSPRSGDLSVYWYQQSLDQGLQFLIQYYNGEERAKGNILERFSAQQFPDLHSELNLSSLELGDSALYFCASSVAGSPGDKNIQYFGAGTRLSVL.